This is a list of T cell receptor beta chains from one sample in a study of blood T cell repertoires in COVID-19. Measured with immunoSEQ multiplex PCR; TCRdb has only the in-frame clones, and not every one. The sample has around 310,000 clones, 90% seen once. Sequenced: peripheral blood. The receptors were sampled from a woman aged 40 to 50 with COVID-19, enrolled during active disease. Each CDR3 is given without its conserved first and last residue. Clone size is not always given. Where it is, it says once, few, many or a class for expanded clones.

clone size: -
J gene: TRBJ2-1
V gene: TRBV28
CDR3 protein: ASLPGGRISYNEQF

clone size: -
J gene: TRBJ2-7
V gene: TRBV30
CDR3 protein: AVRRVSHTAEQY

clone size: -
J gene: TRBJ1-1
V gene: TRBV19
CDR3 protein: ASISTAWDTEAF

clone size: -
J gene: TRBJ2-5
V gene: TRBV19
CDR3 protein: ASRQVGETQY

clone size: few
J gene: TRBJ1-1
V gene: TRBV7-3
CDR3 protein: ASSPKGGGRANTEAF

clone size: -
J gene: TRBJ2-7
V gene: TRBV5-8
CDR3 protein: ASSLRQGYEQY

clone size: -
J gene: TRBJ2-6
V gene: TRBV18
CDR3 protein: ASSPGQPSGANVLT

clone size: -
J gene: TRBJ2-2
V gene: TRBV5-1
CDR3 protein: ASSTDPRGSGNTGELF

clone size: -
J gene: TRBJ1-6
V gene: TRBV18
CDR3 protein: ASSPTGGDSPLH

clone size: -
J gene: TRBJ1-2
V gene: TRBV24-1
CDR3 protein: ATSDGKTGIGPNYGYT

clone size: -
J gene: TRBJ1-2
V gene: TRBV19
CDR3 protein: ASSRPDYGYT

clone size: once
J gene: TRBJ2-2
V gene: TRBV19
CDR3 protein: ASSIIRDIGGELF

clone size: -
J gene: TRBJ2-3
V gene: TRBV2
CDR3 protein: ASTLSGRTDTQY

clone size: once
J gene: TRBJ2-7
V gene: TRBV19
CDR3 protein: ASSRTAHSYEQY

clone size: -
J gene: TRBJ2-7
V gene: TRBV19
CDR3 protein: ASSPTGRERSRGEQY

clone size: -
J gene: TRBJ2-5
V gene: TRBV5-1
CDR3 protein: ASSLSDVVRETQY

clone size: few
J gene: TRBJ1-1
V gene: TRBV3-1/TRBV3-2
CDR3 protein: ASSLKEWNTEAF

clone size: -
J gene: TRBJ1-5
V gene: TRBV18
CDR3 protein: ASSPNAGGNQPQH

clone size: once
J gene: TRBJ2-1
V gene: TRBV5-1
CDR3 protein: ASSLTSGGYNEQF

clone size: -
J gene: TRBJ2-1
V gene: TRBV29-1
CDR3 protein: SVEVSGQGYNEQF

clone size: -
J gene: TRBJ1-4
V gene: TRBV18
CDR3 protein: ASSPSTGPNEKLF

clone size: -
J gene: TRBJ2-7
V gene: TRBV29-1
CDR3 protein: SVGLDSYEQY

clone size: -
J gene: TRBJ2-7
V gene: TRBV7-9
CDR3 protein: ASSPGALAGFSYEQY

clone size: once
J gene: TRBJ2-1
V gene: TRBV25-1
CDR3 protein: ASSAPSRAEQF

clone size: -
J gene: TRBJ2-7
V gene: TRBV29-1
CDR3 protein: SVDSGDSYEQY

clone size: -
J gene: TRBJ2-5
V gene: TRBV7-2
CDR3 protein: ASLRPGLGETQY

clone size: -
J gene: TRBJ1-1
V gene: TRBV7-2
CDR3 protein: ASRPQTEMNTEAF

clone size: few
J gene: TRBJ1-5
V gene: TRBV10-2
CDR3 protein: ASSTGPLNKPQH

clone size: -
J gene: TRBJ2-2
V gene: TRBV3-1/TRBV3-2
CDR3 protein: ASSQITGELF

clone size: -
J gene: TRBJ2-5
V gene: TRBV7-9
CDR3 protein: ASSLGDRVKETQY

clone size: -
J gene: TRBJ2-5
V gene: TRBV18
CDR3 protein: ASSPGGRETQY